These T cell receptor beta chains were read from a single sample in a study of human T cells and chemical hapten exposure. TCRdb reanalysed the RACE reads using MiXCR and keeps one entry per CDR3 protein. The sample gives roughly 50,000 distinct CDR3 sequences, 9.6% of which show up once; about 9.6% is in the top ten. The material sequenced was whole blood, taken in connection with sensitization to the hapten diphenylcyclopropenone (DPC). The source is a woman in her 30s with alopecia areata. Some clones in this sample may be carry-over from other donors' samples. The conserved cysteine and the conserved F or W are not part of the CDR3 here. The size field is filled for only some rows; it gives once, few, many or a size class.

V gene: TRBV4-2
clone size: -
J gene: TRBJ2-7
CDR3 protein: ASSPGLAGLLVGQY

V gene: TRBV3-1
clone size: few
J gene: TRBJ2-7
CDR3 protein: ASSQGHITYEQY

V gene: TRBV12-3/TRBV12-4
clone size: few
J gene: TRBJ1-2
CDR3 protein: ASSLLDEGYT

V gene: TRBV12-3/TRBV12-4
clone size: many
J gene: TRBJ1-1
CDR3 protein: ASSCGGEAF

V gene: TRBV7-2
clone size: -
J gene: TRBJ2-2
CDR3 protein: ASSLAWWGLQGAGELF

V gene: TRBV29-1
clone size: many
J gene: TRBJ2-7
CDR3 protein: SVVSDTYEQY

V gene: TRBV5-1
clone size: -
J gene: TRBJ2-5
CDR3 protein: ASSLGWETQY

V gene: TRBV9
clone size: few
J gene: TRBJ2-7
CDR3 protein: ASSAPGLVASEQY

V gene: TRBV20-1
clone size: -
J gene: TRBJ1-1
CDR3 protein: SATTRQGTCRTEAF

V gene: TRBV10-3
clone size: -
J gene: TRBJ2-3
CDR3 protein: AISPGGSTDTQY

V gene: TRBV4-3
clone size: many
J gene: TRBJ1-5
CDR3 protein: ASSQERGVSQPQH

V gene: TRBV7-9
clone size: many
J gene: TRBJ1-5
CDR3 protein: ASSSGQGPQH

V gene: TRBV6-6
clone size: -
J gene: TRBJ1-5
CDR3 protein: ASSYYPGESNQPQH

V gene: TRBV12-3/TRBV12-4
clone size: many
J gene: TRBJ1-5
CDR3 protein: ASSLVLSAGNQPQH

V gene: TRBV20-1
clone size: -
J gene: TRBJ2-1
CDR3 protein: SARPLGGGYNEQF

V gene: TRBV28
clone size: many
J gene: TRBJ1-2
CDR3 protein: ASSLLSGVGYT

V gene: TRBV10-3
clone size: few
J gene: TRBJ2-3
CDR3 protein: AISESGSADTQY

V gene: TRBV7-9
clone size: -
J gene: TRBJ1-2
CDR3 protein: ASSFENVGGYT

V gene: TRBV29-1
clone size: few
J gene: TRBJ1-1
CDR3 protein: SVLGALRGGGTEAF

V gene: TRBV3-1
clone size: few
J gene: TRBJ2-1
CDR3 protein: ASSRTSGGAGNEQF

V gene: TRBV5-1
clone size: -
J gene: TRBJ2-7
CDR3 protein: ASRRSRTESVYEQY

V gene: TRBV6-2/TRBV6-3
clone size: -
J gene: TRBJ1-2
CDR3 protein: ASSYGGAVSGYT

V gene: TRBV30
clone size: few
J gene: TRBJ1-4
CDR3 protein: AWSPGQGNEKLF

V gene: TRBV12-3/TRBV12-4
clone size: -
J gene: TRBJ2-7
CDR3 protein: ASSLDGNGPYEQY

V gene: TRBV18
clone size: many
J gene: TRBJ2-6
CDR3 protein: ASSPSVAGANVLT

V gene: TRBV7-9
clone size: -
J gene: TRBJ1-2
CDR3 protein: ASSSQVNYGYN

V gene: TRBV18
clone size: few
J gene: TRBJ2-3
CDR3 protein: ASFRQGAGDTQY

V gene: TRBV7-2
clone size: many
J gene: TRBJ2-7
CDR3 protein: ASNFMGLAYYEQY

V gene: TRBV30
clone size: few
J gene: TRBJ1-3
CDR3 protein: AWGTGQGAGNTIY

V gene: TRBV20-1
clone size: few
J gene: TRBJ1-5
CDR3 protein: SASGSPNQPQH

V gene: TRBV12-3/TRBV12-4
clone size: few
J gene: TRBJ2-7
CDR3 protein: ASTLAGVSSYEQY

V gene: TRBV7-3
clone size: -
J gene: TRBJ2-3
CDR3 protein: ASSLGPGGLSTDTQY

V gene: TRBV5-1
clone size: -
J gene: TRBJ2-3
CDR3 protein: ASSLEVAGPTDTQY

V gene: TRBV7-8
clone size: few
J gene: TRBJ2-1
CDR3 protein: ASSLDGLRYNEQF

V gene: TRBV4-3
clone size: few
J gene: TRBJ2-2
CDR3 protein: ASSQEAGQLTGELF

V gene: TRBV7-3
clone size: -
J gene: TRBJ1-5
CDR3 protein: ASSSGQGEPGQPQH

V gene: TRBV6-2/TRBV6-3
clone size: -
J gene: TRBJ2-6
CDR3 protein: ASSYSRRDPISGANVLT

V gene: TRBV7-9
clone size: -
J gene: TRBJ2-7
CDR3 protein: ASSLSSLASGSSEQY

V gene: TRBV9
clone size: -
J gene: TRBJ1-1
CDR3 protein: ASSHKQNRVATEAF

V gene: TRBV7-2
clone size: many
J gene: TRBJ1-1
CDR3 protein: ASSLMPDTEAF

V gene: TRBV29-1
clone size: -
J gene: TRBJ2-7
CDR3 protein: SVETQGYEQY

V gene: TRBV6-4
clone size: -
J gene: TRBJ2-3
CDR3 protein: ASSDSTSGGADTQY